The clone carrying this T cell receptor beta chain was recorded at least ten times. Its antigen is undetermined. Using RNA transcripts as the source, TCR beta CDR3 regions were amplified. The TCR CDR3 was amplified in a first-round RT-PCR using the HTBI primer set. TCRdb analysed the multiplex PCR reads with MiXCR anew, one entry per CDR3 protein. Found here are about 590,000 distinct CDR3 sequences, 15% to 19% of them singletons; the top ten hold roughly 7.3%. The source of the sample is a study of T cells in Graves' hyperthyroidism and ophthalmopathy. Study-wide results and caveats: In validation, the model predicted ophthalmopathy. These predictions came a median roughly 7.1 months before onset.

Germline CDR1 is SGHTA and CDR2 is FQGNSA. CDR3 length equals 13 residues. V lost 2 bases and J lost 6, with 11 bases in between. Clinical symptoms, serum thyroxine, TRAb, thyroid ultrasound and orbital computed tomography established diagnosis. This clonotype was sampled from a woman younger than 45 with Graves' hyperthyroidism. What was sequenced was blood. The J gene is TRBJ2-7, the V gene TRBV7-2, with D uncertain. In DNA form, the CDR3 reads TGTGCCAGCAGCTTATGGTACCAGGTCGAGCAGTACTTC. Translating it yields CASSLWYQVEQYF.